This entry lists 11 T cell receptor beta chains sequenced from one sample in a study of Graves' ophthalmopathy and Graves' hyperthyroidism. The authors amplified TCR beta CDR3 regions from RNA transcripts. HTBI-primed first-round RT-PCR preceded second-round multiplex PCR. TCRdb independently ran MiXCR on the multiplex PCR reads; one entry per CDR3 protein. The sample carries about 160,000 distinct CDR3 sequences, 30% to 45% recorded once. The sequenced sample consisted of peripheral blood. The receptors come from a woman in her thirties or forties with Graves' ophthalmopathy.

The V gene is TRBV11-1, the J gene TRBJ2-7, with TRBD2 matching 7 bases. V was clipped by 4 bases and J by 4 bases; unmatched bases: 7. There are 14 residues in the CDR3. The germline gives CDR1 SGHAT, CDR2 FQDESV (reference sequence). The DNA for the CDR3 is TGTGCCAGCAGCTCGAGCGGGAACAGGTACGAGCAGTACTTC. Its translation: CASSSSGNRYEQYF.

This clonotype was detected ten times or more. The V call is TRBV12-3 or TRBV12-4, the J call TRBJ2-6; D is possibly TRBD1 (5 bases). This CDR3 spans 14 amino acids. Trimming took 6 bases from V and 1 from J, leaving 7 bases between them. The CDR3 nucleotides read TGTGCCAGCAGCGCAGGGTCTGGGGCCAACGTCCTGACTTTC. Protein sequence: CASSAGSGANVLTF.

In its sample, this clonotype was seen many times. The chain links TRBV6-1 to TRBJ2-7; tentatively, D is TRBD1 or TRBD2 (5 bases each). From germline, CDR1 is MNHNS and CDR2 SASEGT. This CDR3 has 13 amino acids. The V and J ends lost 6 bases and 3 bases respectively, with 12 bases between them. CDR3: CASRTAEFYEQYF. The DNA of the CDR3 is TGTGCCAGCAGGACAGCGGAGTTCTACGAGCAGTACTTC.

In its sample, this clonotype was seen many times. The chain recombines TRBV19 with TRBJ1-1; D gene uncertain. Germline loops: CDR1 LNHDA, CDR2 SQIVND (reference sequence). This CDR3 has 16 amino acids. Trimming left V 6 bases short and J 3 bases short, with 20 bases between. CDR3 sequence: CASRARHTVQYTEAFF. CDR3 sequence (DNA): TGTGCCAGTAGAGCCCGTCATACAGTTCAGTACACTGAAGCTTTCTTT.

This clonotype was seen at least ten times. V usage is TRBV4-1 and J usage is TRBJ1-6; D is uncertain. CDR1 is MGHRA, CDR2 YSYEKL, per germline. The V end lost 1 base, the J end lost 0 bases, and 13 bases lay between the germline ends. This CDR3 is built from 18 residues. Written as DNA, the CDR3 is TGCGCCAGCAGCCAAGGACAATCGGATAGCTCCTATAATTCACCCCTCCACTTT. Amino acid sequence: CASSQGQSDSSYNSPLHF.

This clonotype was seen repeatedly, ten times or more. The chain combines TRBV7-2 with TRBJ2-7; TRBD2 agrees at 12 bases. The germline gives CDR1 SGHTA, CDR2 FQGNSA. V shed 6 bases, J shed 3 bases, and the junction held 6 bases outside the gene matches. This CDR3 contains 15 residues. The CDR3 loop is CASRPGLAGNYEQYF. As DNA, the CDR3 is TGTGCCAGCAGACCTGGACTAGCGGGGAACTACGAGCAGTACTTC.

This clonotype was observed once. This chain joins TRBV7-8 and TRBJ1-1; D is possibly TRBD1 (5 bases). Trimming pared 3 bases from V and 3 bases from J, leaving 11 bases between. This CDR3 region has 14 residues. Germline values: CDR1 SGHVS, CDR2 FQNEAQ. CDR3 bases: TGTGCCAGCAGCTTCGAGGGACGGGACACTGAAGCTTTCTTT. Its translation is CASSFEGRDTEAFF.

Ten or more counts support this clonotype. The chain has TRBV12-5 and TRBJ2-5, with D possibly TRBD2 on 5 matching bases. This CDR3 has 16 amino acids. Germline V CDR1 and CDR2: LGHNT, FRNRAP. The germline V and J ends were trimmed by 7 bases and 2 bases, with 20 bases remaining between them. The CDR3 DNA is TGTGCTAGTGCCCCGGGGAAGGCTGGGTGGCAAGAGACCCAGTACTTC. Protein product: CASAPGKAGWQETQYF. The complete variable domain, with remaining parts taken from reference TRBV12-5 and TRBJ2-5, reads DARVTQTPRHKVTEMGQEVTMRCQPILGHNTVFWYRQTMMQGLELLAYFRNRAPLDDSGMPKDRFSAEMPDATLATLKIQPSEPRDSAVYFCASAPGKAGWQETQYFGPGTRLLVL.

In this sample, this clonotype turned up many times. The chain carries TRBV6-5 and TRBJ1-5; D remains ambiguous. The CDR3 sequence is 15 residues long. V lost 5 bases and J lost 0, with 11 bases in between. Germline assignment: CDR1 MNHEY and CDR2 SVGAGI. CDR3 loop: CASSPTAYSNQPQHF. CDR3 DNA: TGTGCCAGCAGTCCTACAGCTTATAGCAATCAGCCCCAGCATTTT.

Many counts were recorded for this clonotype. The V gene is TRBV7-3, the J gene TRBJ2-2; possible D gene TRBD2, 5 bases. V lost 5 bases, J lost 0 bases, and 16 bases lay in between. CDR1 and CDR2 (germline): SGHTA, FQGTGA. The CDR3 extends over 17 amino acids. DNA for the CDR3: TGTGCCAGCAGCCCACGGGCGGGCTCCGCGAACACCGGGGAGCTGTTTTTT. Its protein is CASSPRAGSANTGELFF.

The rearrangement uses TRBV12-3 or TRBV12-4 and TRBJ2-5; 10 bases fit TRBD1. The CDR3 consists of 14 residues. V shed 4 bases and J 7 bases; nucleotides not matched to a gene: 6. The CDR3 reads CASSWDRGAWTQYF. CDR3 bases: TGTGCCAGCAGTTGGGACAGGGGTGCATGGACCCAGTACTTC.